Listed below are T cell receptor beta chains from one sample, sequenced in a study of post-analysis software for immune sequencing data. TCRdb ran MiXCR on the PCR reads and lists one entry per CDR3 protein. The table records 350,000 to 450,000 distinct CDR3 sequences, around 33% of them present only once. The specimen was blood. The receptors were gathered from a girl aged 5 to 17 with multiple sclerosis. Each CDR3 is given with its conserved first and last residue. D genes are given only for firm matches. For some rows the clone size is stated as once, few or many, or as a class when expanded; others skip it.

size	D	V	J	DNA	CDR3
NA	NA	TRBV28	TRBJ2-4	TGTGCCAGCAGTTCTGGTGGTATAGCCAAAAACATTCAGTACTTC	CASSSGGIAKNIQYF
NA	NA	TRBV12-3/TRBV12-4	TRBJ2-3	TGTGCCAGCTTGCAGGGGATAGGAACAGATACGCAGTATTTT	CASLQGIGTDTQYF
NA	NA	TRBV24-1	TRBJ1-1	TGTGCCACCGGGGGGTGCACTGAAGCTTTCTTT	CATGGCTEAFF
few	NA	TRBV3-1	TRBJ2-3	TGTGCCAGCAGCTCCAGCGAGCGGGTAGCAGATACGCAGTATTTT	CASSSSERVADTQYF
NA	NA	TRBV20-1	TRBJ1-5	TGCAGTGTTAGTAGCGGGTTCACCCATAGCAATCAGCCCCAGCATTTT	CSVSSGFTHSNQPQHF
NA	TRBD2	TRBV12-3/TRBV12-4	TRBJ2-1	TGTGCCAGCAGTTCTTGGGACTACCCTGCCTACAATGAGCAGTTCTTC	CASSSWDYPAYNEQFF
NA	NA	TRBV7-8	TRBJ2-5	TGTGCCAGCAGCCCCGCGAATCGAGAGACCCAGTACTTC	CASSPANRETQYF
NA	TRBD2	TRBV5-1	TRBJ2-3	TGCGCCAGCAGCCCGGGACTAGCGGGTAGCACAGATACGCAGTATTTT	CASSPGLAGSTDTQYF
few	TRBD1	TRBV29-1	TRBJ1-1	TGCAGCGGTGACAGGGGTGGGGCTGAAGCTTTCTTT	CSGDRGGAEAFF
few	TRBD1	TRBV10-3	TRBJ1-2	TGTGCCATCAGTTTGGGACAGAACTGTGGCTACACCTTC	CAISLGQNCGYTF
NA	TRBD1	TRBV6-1	TRBJ1-2	TGTGCCAGCAACCCGTCCCGGGACAGGGGGCATGACTATGGCTACACCTTC	CASNPSRDRGHDYGYTF
few	TRBD1	TRBV5-5	TRBJ1-2	TGTGCCAGCAGCCGTGGGACAGTCAAAAATGGCTACACCTTC	CASSRGTVKNGYTF
NA	TRBD2	TRBV27	TRBJ2-2	TGTGCCAGCAGTTTAGAGGGAGCGGGATCGGCCGGGGAGCTGTTTTTT	CASSLEGAGSAGELFF
few	NA	TRBV7-9	TRBJ1-2	TGTGCCAGCAGGACCATTGACGTGGGCAGGGGAAATGGCTACACCTTC	CASRTIDVGRGNGYTF
NA	NA	TRBV5-5	TRBJ1-3	TGTGCCAGCAGCTTGATTGGGGGCCTACTCTCTGGAAACACCATATATTTT	CASSLIGGLLSGNTIYF
few	NA	TRBV7-9	TRBJ1-2	TGTGCCAGCAGCCCCGCATATGGCCACACCTTC	CASSPAYGHTF
many	NA	TRBV29-1	TRBJ2-3	TGCAGCGTTGAAGGTCAGGGCACCTCGGCGCAGTATTTT	CSVEGQGTSAQYF
NA	NA	TRBV10-2	TRBJ2-7	TGCGCCAGCGGGGGACGGAGCCCCTTCAACGAGCAGTACTTC	CASGGRSPFNEQYF
few	TRBD1	TRBV6-5	TRBJ1-4	TGTGCCAGCAGTAAGGCCACAGGGGGCGGGGAAAAACTGTTTTTT	CASSKATGGGEKLFF
few	TRBD2	TRBV24-1	TRBJ2-3	TGTGCCACCAGTGATCAAGTCCCTCGGCTAGCGGATAGTACAGATACGCAGTATTTT	CATSDQVPRLADSTDTQYF
NA	TRBD1	TRBV6-6	TRBJ2-7	TGTGCCAGCAGCCAAAGTTGGGGGACAGGGGGCGAGCAGTACTTC	CASSQSWGTGGEQYF
NA	TRBD2	TRBV7-3	TRBJ2-3	TGTGCCAGCAGCCTGGGAGGGTCCGCTAGCACAGATACGCAGTATTTT	CASSLGGSASTDTQYF
few	NA	TRBV7-9	TRBJ1-1	TGTGCCAGCAGCCTTAAGGTGCAGAACACTGAAGCTTTCTTT	CASSLKVQNTEAFF
NA	NA	TRBV7-9	TRBJ1-1	TGTGCCAGCAGCTTTCAGGTGAGGAACACTGAAGCTTTCTTT	CASSFQVRNTEAFF
few	NA	TRBV20-1	TRBJ2-5	TGCAGTGCTAGAGATCTTTGGGCCGGAAAACAAGAGACCCAGTACTTC	CSARDLWAGKQETQYF
NA	NA	TRBV7-2	TRBJ1-2	TGTGCCAGCAGCTTAGATCCAGCGGATGGCTACACCTTC	CASSLDPADGYTF
NA	NA	TRBV12-3/TRBV12-4	TRBJ1-1	TGTGCCAGCAGCCGGGGTCGGGGAAGCACTGAAGCTTTCTTT	CASSRGRGSTEAFF